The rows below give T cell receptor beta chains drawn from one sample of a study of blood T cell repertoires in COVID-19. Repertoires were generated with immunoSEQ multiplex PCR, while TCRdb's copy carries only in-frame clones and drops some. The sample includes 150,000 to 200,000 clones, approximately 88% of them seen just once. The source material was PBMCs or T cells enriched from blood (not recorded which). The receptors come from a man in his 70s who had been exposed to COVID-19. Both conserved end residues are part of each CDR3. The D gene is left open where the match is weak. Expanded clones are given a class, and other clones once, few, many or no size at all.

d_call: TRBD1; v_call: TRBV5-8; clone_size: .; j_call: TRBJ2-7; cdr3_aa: CASSLGQGLTYEQYF; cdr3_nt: TGTGCCAGCAGCTTGGGACAGGGGCTCACCTACGAGCAGTACTTC
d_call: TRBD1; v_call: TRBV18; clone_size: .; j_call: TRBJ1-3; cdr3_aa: CASSPRDSRYSGNTIYF; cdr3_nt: TGTGCCAGCTCACCTCGGGACAGCCGATACTCTGGAAACACCATATATTTT
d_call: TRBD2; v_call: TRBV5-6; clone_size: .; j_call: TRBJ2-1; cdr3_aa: CASSWELTSGYNEQFF; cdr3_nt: TGTGCCAGCAGTTGGGAATTGACTAGCGGTTACAATGAGCAGTTCTTC
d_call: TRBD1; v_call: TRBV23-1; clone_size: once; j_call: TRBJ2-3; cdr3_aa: CARALTQGESSQYF; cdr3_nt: TGCGCCAGAGCCCTAACTCAGGGGGAGAGTTCGCAGTATTTT
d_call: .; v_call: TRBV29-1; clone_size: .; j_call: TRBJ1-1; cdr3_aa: CSVLIAATEAFF; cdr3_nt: TGCAGCGTTCTGATAGCGGCCACTGAAGCTTTCTTT
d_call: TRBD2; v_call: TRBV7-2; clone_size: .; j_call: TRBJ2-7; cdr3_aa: CASSNGLAVYEQYF; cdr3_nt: TGTGCCAGCAGCAATGGACTAGCGGTCTACGAGCAGTACTTC
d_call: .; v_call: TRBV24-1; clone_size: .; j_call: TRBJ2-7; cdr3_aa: CATSDTQGRGGEQYF; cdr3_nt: TGTGCCACCAGTGATACCCAGGGGAGGGGTGGGGAGCAGTACTTC
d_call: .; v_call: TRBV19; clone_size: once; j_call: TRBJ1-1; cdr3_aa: CASQPMDILNTEAFF; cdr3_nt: TGTGCCAGCCAGCCAATGGACATACTGAACACTGAAGCTTTCTTT
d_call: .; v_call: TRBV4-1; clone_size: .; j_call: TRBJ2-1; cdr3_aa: CASSQGEAGEQFF; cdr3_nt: TGCGCCAGCAGCCAAGGAGAGGCCGGTGAGCAGTTCTTC
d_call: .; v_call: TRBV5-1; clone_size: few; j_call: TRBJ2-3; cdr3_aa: CASSNLPSTDTQYF; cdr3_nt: TGCGCCAGCAGCAATCTCCCGAGCACAGATACGCAGTATTTT
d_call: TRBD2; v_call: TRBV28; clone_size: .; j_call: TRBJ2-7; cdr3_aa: CASSLSTFGLAGGLQYF; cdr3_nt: TGTGCCAGCAGTTTATCTACTTTCGGACTAGCGGGAGGGTTACAGTACTTC
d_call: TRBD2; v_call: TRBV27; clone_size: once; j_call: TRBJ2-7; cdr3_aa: CASSLHIAGLNEQYF; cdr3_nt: TGTGCCAGCAGTCTCCATATAGCGGGACTTAACGAGCAGTACTTC
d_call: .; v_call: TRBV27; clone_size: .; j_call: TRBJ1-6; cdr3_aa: CASSLWEGNSPLHF; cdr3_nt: TGTGCCAGCAGTTTATGGGAGGGGAATTCACCCCTCCACTTT
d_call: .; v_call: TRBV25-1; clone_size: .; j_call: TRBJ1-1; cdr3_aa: CASSDPRGGDTEAFF; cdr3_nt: TGTGCCAGCAGTGATCCCAGGGGCGGCGACACTGAAGCTTTCTTT